This TCR beta chain was recovered during a study of vaccination and CD4 T cells after COVID-19. The wider study: The post-COVID samples were taken a median around 93 days after diagnosis, anywhere from 35 to 161.

This sample's treatment: approximately 9-day PBMC culture with coronavirus spike peptide pools or control peptides (ViraFEST assay). To note about this clonotype: What it recognizes is unknown. An end of the junction does not agree with germline; a read error may underlie this.

CDR3 size: 14 residues. Germline V gene data show CDR1 as MDHEN and CDR2 as SYDVKM. Scientists ran DNA taken from cultured CD4+ T cells through the Oncomine TCR Beta short-read assay for sequencing. TCRdb passed the PCR reads through MiXCR, listing each CDR3 protein once. The sample includes approximately 13,000 distinct CDR3 sequences, approximately 60% of them seen just once. The clonotype originates from a human donor who had recovered from COVID-19. V is TRBV28 and J is TRBJ1-2; tentative D call: TRBD1 (6 bases). Sequencing was done on a sample of CD4+ T cells from blood, cultured in vitro. As DNA, the CDR3 is TGTGCCGGCAGTTTATTGGGGGCGTCGAACGGCTACACCTTC. The encoded protein is CAGSLLGASNGYTF.